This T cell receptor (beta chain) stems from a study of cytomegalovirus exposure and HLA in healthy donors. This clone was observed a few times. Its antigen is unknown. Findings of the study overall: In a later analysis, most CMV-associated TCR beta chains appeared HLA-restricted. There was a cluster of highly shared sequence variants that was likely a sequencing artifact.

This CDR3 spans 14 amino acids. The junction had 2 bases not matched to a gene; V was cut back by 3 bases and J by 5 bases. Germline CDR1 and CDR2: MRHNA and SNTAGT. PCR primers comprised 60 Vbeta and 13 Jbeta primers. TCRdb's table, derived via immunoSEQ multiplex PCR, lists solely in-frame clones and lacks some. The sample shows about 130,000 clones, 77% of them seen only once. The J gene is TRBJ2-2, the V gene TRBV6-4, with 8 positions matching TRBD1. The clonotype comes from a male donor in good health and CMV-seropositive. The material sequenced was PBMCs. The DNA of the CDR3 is TGTGCCAGCAGTGAGGACAGGGAAACCGGGGAGCTGTTTTTT. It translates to CASSEDRETGELFF.